Included here is one T cell receptor beta chain sequence, with context. These data originate in a study of technical replicates of blood from several donors. V shed 0 bases and J 2 bases; nucleotides not matched to a gene: 6. CDR1 and CDR2 from the germline V gene are SGHRS and YFSETQ. CDR3 length equals 18 residues. The protocol was immunoSEQ multiplex PCR, while the TCRdb copy is restricted to in-frame clones and leaves out a portion. The sample carries approximately 50,000 clones, roughly 86% recorded once. The sequencing sample was made of PBMCs. The receptor was derived from a human donor in good health. Some clones in this sample may be carry-over from other donors' samples. The rearrangement joins TRBV5-1 to TRBJ2-6; 9 nucleotides match TRBD2. CDR3 loop: CASSLEGSSGTGANVLTF. The DNA of the CDR3 is TGCGCCAGCAGCTTGGAAGGGTCTAGCGGGACTGGGGCCAACGTCCTGACTTTC. Using reference TRBV5-1 and TRBJ2-6 for the parts outside the CDR3, the full variable domain is KAGVTQTPRYLIKTRGQQVTLSCSPISGHRSVSWYQQTPGQGLQFLFEYFSETQRNKGNFPGRFSGRQFSNSRSEMNVSTLELGDSALYLCASSLEGSSGTGANVLTFGAGSRLTVL.